This entry describes one T cell receptor (beta chain). Its antigen is not identified. The sample belongs to a study of cytomegalovirus exposure and HLA in healthy donors. Trimming took 1 base from V and 8 from J, leaving 13 bases between them. This CDR3 is built from 14 residues. Germline V gene lookup returns CDR1 SGHTA and CDR2 FQGNSA. Whole-study results and caveats: Researchers counted around 180 TCR beta chains as cytomegalovirus-associated.

Amplification used 60 Vbeta primers and 13 Jbeta primers. Profiled with immunoSEQ multiplex PCR; TCRdb holds only in-frame clones, not every one. The sample lists around 160,000 clones; more than 65% were seen once. This chain connects TRBV7-2 to TRBJ2-3, with a weak D call TRBD2 (5 bases). Sequenced input: PBMCs. This TCR came from a woman aged 40 to 50 in good health and CMV-seropositive. CDR3 nucleotides: TGTGCCAGCAGCTTAGAACGGTGGGCGGGTACGCAGTATTTT. The encoded protein is CASSLERWAGTQYF.